These T cell receptor beta chains were read from a single sample in a study of cytomegalovirus exposure and HLA in healthy donors. Sequencing used immunoSEQ multiplex PCR; TCRdb keeps in-frame clones, though not all of them. The top ten clones hold under 2% of a sample with roughly 150,000 clones, over 75% of them seen once. What was sequenced was PBMCs. Receptors originate from a woman aged 18-29 years in good health and CMV-seronegative. Both conserved end residues are part of each CDR3. The order of the fields is clone size, V gene, J gene, D gene, CDR3 protein, CDR3 DNA. The D gene is left open where the match is weak. Expanded clones get a size class; other rows say once, few or many, or leave the size out.

>-|TRBV9|TRBJ2-7|-
CASSVAAGSYEQYF
TGTGCCAGCAGCGTAGCTGCGGGATCCTACGAGCAGTACTTC
>-|TRBV10-3|TRBJ2-7|TRBD1
CATCGGQGSYEQYF
TGTGCCACGTGCGGGGGACAGGGCTCCTACGAGCAGTACTTC
>-|TRBV7-9|TRBJ1-1|TRBD1
CASSLAYRGNAEAFF
TGTGCCAGCAGCTTAGCGTACAGGGGGAATGCTGAAGCTTTCTTT
>once|TRBV5-1|TRBJ2-7|-
CASSLAPDSYEQYF
TGCGCCAGCAGCTTGGCCCCAGATTCCTACGAGCAGTACTTC
>-|TRBV6-5|TRBJ2-7|TRBD1
CASSLGQGGSYEQYF
TGTGCCAGCAGCCTCGGACAGGGTGGTTCCTACGAGCAGTACTTC
>once|TRBV7-9|TRBJ2-2|-
CSSSEHTGELFF
TGTTCCAGCAGCGAGCACACCGGGGAGCTGTTTTTT
>once|TRBV6-1|TRBJ1-2|TRBD1
CASSEIVGVQGALGYTF
TGTGCCAGCAGTGAGATCGTTGGGGTACAGGGGGCGCTCGGCTACACCTTC
>-|TRBV9|TRBJ2-1|TRBD2
CASSSRTSRAYNEQFF
TGTGCCAGCAGCTCACGGACTAGCAGGGCCTACAATGAGCAGTTCTTC
>-|TRBV5-4|TRBJ2-7|TRBD1
CASSLRDRSNEQYF
TGTGCCAGCAGCTTACGGGACAGAAGCAACGAGCAGTACTTC
>once|TRBV28|TRBJ1-4|-
CASSLRQGIGEKLFF
TGTGCCAGCAGTTTAAGGCAGGGTATAGGTGAAAAACTGTTTTTT